The 6 T cell receptor beta chains presented below share a single source sample, sequenced in a study of vaccination effects on CD4 cells after COVID-19. These receptors lack a known antigen. Measured with immunoSEQ multiplex PCR; TCRdb has only the in-frame clones, and not every one. The sample holds some 50,000 clones, about 76% seen once. Having been cultured for less than 13 days, the cells underwent CD4+ T cell isolation. Sometime from March through December 2020, the person acquired a SARS-CoV-2 infection that PCR confirmed. Subjects were given two BNT162b2 or mRNA-1273 vaccine doses. The source material was CD4+ T cells from PBMCs cultured without peptide, sampled after COVID-19 vaccination. The source of these receptors is a human donor who had a prior SARS-CoV-2 infection.

The rearrangement uses TRBV28 and TRBJ1-3; unclear D gene. This CDR3 spans 10 amino acids. From germline, CDR1 is MDHEN and CDR2 SYDVKM. Trimming removed 8 bases from V and 7 bases from J, with 6 bases in between. CDR3 region: CASGRNTIYF. The DNA for the CDR3 is TGTGCCAGCGGTCGGAACACCATATATTTT.

V gene TRBV30 combines with J gene TRBJ2-7; 9 nucleotides line up with TRBD1. The length of the CDR3 is 11 residues. Germline V lookup: CDR1 GTSNPN, CDR2 SVGIG (reference sequence). As DNA, the CDR3 is TGTGCAACGGGACAGGGCCTCGAGCAGTACTTC. It yields the protein CATGQGLEQYF.

The CDR3 nucleotides are TGCGCCAGCAGTCACTTCGGGACAGCTATCTACGAGCAGTACTTC. It encodes CASSHFGTAIYEQYF. The genes are TRBV23-1 and TRBJ2-7; 7 nucleotides line up with TRBD1. TRBV23-1 is an ORF for which the function is uncertain. The CDR3 consists of 15 residues. V trimming: 3 bases; J trimming: 3 bases; junction bases outside the gene matches: 8.

The J gene is TRBJ2-5, the V gene TRBV7-2; D unclear. There are 12 residues in the CDR3. Germline V CDR1 and CDR2: SGHTA, FQGNSA. Trimming removed 5 bases at V and 2 bases at J, with 6 bases between. The CDR3 region is CASSGPQETQYF. In nucleotides, the CDR3 is TGTGCCAGCAGCGGGCCGCAAGAGACCCAGTACTTC.

The V gene is TRBV3-1 (or the pseudogene TRBV3-2), the J gene TRBJ1-4, with D maybe TRBD1 (5 bases). Germline V lookup: CDR1 LGHDT, CDR2 YNNKEL (reference sequence). This CDR3 is 14 amino acids long. The ends were cut back, 3 bases at V and 7 bases at J, with 12 bases in the middle. The CDR3 reads CASSQGGIGEKLFF. The CDR3, as DNA: TGTGCCAGCAGCCAGGGGGGGATCGGTGAAAAACTGTTTTTT.

The chain links TRBV5-8 to TRBJ1-6; D possibly corresponds to TRBD1 (5 bases). The germline V gene encodes CDR1 SGHTS and CDR2 YDEGEE. This CDR3 comprises 15 residues. Trimming removed 1 base from V and 5 bases from J, with 10 bases in between. The DNA of the CDR3 is TGTGCCAGCAGCTTGATAGGACATGATAATTCACCCCTCCACTTT. As protein: CASSLIGHDNSPLHF.